This TCR beta chain was documented in a study of blood T cell repertoires in COVID-19. Germline V gives CDR1 SGHTA, CDR2 FQGNSA. This CDR3 comprises 16 residues. Losses at the gene ends were 5 bases for V and 0 bases for J; bases not matched to a gene: 6. Generated by immunoSEQ multiplex PCR, the TCRdb table keeps only in-frame clones and is missing some. Of about 150,000 clones in the sample, roughly 80% were seen once. The chain links TRBV7-2 to TRBJ2-1; 8 bases fit TRBD1. Sequencing was performed on peripheral blood. This TCR came from a man in his sixties with acute or convalescent COVID-19. The CDR3 is CASSPWTGSSYNEQFF. CDR3 nucleotide sequence: TGTGCCAGCAGCCCCTGGACAGGGAGCTCCTACAATGAGCAGTTCTTC.